The table lists the clone carrying this T cell receptor beta chain with a few counts. The source of the sample is a study of blood T cell repertoires in COVID-19. Data came from immunoSEQ multiplex PCR; TCRdb stores just in-frame clones and leaves some out. The sample consists of approximately 290,000 clones, around 90% of them appearing once. From germline, CDR1 is SNHLY and CDR2 FYNNEI. The V and J ends lost 4 bases and 4 bases respectively, with 8 bases between them. The CDR3 sequence is 14 residues long. The specimen sequenced was peripheral blood. This clonotype was obtained from a man between 18 and 35 years old with active or convalescent COVID-19. The genes are TRBV2 and TRBJ2-6; D possibly corresponds to TRBD2 (6 bases). CDR3 nucleotides: TGTGCCAGCAGTGTGGCGGGAGGGGCCAACGTCCTGACTTTC. Protein sequence: CASSVAGGANVLTF.